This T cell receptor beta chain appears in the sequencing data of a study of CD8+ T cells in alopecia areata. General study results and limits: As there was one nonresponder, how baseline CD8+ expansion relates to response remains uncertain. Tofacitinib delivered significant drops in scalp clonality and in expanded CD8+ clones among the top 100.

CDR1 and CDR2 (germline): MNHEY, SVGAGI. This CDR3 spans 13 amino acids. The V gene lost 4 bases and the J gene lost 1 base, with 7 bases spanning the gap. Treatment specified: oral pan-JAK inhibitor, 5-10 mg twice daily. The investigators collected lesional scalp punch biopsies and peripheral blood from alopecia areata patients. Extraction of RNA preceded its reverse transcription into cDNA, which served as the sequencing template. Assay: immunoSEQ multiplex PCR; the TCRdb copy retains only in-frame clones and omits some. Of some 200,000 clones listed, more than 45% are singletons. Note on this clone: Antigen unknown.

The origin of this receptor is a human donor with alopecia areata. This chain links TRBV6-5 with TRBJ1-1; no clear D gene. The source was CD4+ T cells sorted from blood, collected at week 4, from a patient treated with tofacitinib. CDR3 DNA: TGTGCCAGCAGTTTAGACCCGAACACTGAAGCTTTCTTT. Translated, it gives CASSLDPNTEAFF.